The source of this T cell receptor beta chain is a study of a mutant IDH1 vaccine in newly diagnosed glioma (dated by TCRdb to the early 2020s). Some background on the complete study: Vaccination was initiated 4-6 weeks after radiotherapy alone, or concurrently with temozolomide cycles in the chemotherapy-containing groups. Before enrollment, patients had received standard therapy of radiotherapy alone, temozolomide alone, or radiochemotherapy with temozolomide; most received the combination. The week-35 safety follow-up was designated visit V12, and the week-47 end of study was designated visit V13. Peripheral blood samples were drawn at six visits, namely V03 (baseline), V05, V07, V10, V12 and V13. The approximately 30 treated patients were approximately 62% male and roughly 40% female, with a mean age of approximately 40 years. Longitudinal TCRB deep sequencing was done for 25 treated patients, wherever samples were available for exploratory analyses.

The time point label, as the study defines it: week 47, end of study. Each vaccine dose, consisting of 300 ug of a 20-mer mutant IDH1 peptide in Montanide, was administered subcutaneously with topical imiquimod. Eight vaccinations were administered to patients in weeks 1, 3, 5, 7, 11, 15, 19 and 23, corresponding to visits V03 through V10. All donors had newly diagnosed IDH1-mutant astrocytomas of WHO grade 3 or 4 that showed loss of nuclear ATRX. The samples were drawn from NOA16, a multicentre, single-arm, open-label phase I trial in Germany that tested a mutant IDH1 peptide vaccine in humans for the first time. The DNeasy Blood and Tissue Kit was used to extract genomic DNA from EDTA blood for TCRB sequencing. Trimming removed 2 bases from V and 2 bases from J, leaving 13 bases between the germline ends. As encoded in the germline V gene (reference sequence), CDR1 is LNHDA while CDR2 is SQIVND. From its cysteine to its phenylalanine, the CDR3 spans 15 amino acids. Of the read, only the CDR3 DNA is kept; its 45 bases are in frame from base 1.

Results and caveats for the whole study, not just this receptor: Immune responses induced by the vaccine were seen in over 80% of patients across multiple MHC alleles. Selection of PBMC samples for TCRB deep sequencing was based on availability. The authors noted that analyses of patient blood samples could not be reproduced because of sample limitations. No apparent relationship was observed between pseudoprogression and alterations in the top peripheral T cell clonotypes detected by TCRB sequencing.

As regards this clone: Its antigen is not yet known. Qualities for individual bases were not recorded, and no much larger clone is one base off.

The method behind the library was the immunoSEQ multiplex PCR assay. Rearranged TCR beta chain sequences were amplified using the hsTCRB Kit according to the manufacturer's protocol. An Illumina MiSeq was used to sequence the TCRB libraries. For the original study's pipeline: The proprietary platform of the kit vendor was used for demultiplexing, trimming and gene mapping. In TCRdb, the immuneACCESS table is reduced to in-frame sequences with V and J assigned. These tables do not hold every clone; where another copy was compared, an unresolved V gene accounts for under half, and the others remain unexplained. The DNA was the basis for D and trimming; V, J and clone size are from that table. Recorded for this sample are approximately 56,000 clones; around three quarters of them occurred a single time. The ten largest account for 5.3% of the sample.

The sequencing used PBMCs, collected from a glioma patient whose treatment included an IDH1 peptide vaccine. The source of this sequence is a man in his fifties or sixties with glioma. The rearranged chain carries TRBV19 and TRBJ2-7; a weak D assignment points to TRBD1 (5 bases agree). The DNA sequence is TGTGCCAGTAGTATAAAAACAGGCCCAGCCTACGAGCAGTACTTC. This gives the protein CASSIKTGPAYEQYF.